This T cell receptor beta chain came from a study of shared clonotypes between healthy human individuals. Study-level findings and limits: As a rule, naive subsets had a larger estimated richness than memory subsets.

CD45RA+ naive and CD45RA-negative memory subsets were separated from CD4+ cells. TCRdb keeps only in-frame clones here, not all; method: immunoSEQ multiplex PCR. The sample consists of some 1,600,000 clones, about 98% of them appearing once. On this clone itself: As yet, its antigen is unknown.

The CDR3 runs 14 residues. Between the trimmed V and J ends, which lost 5 bases and 4 bases, there was a span of 15 bases. Germline CDR1 is SGHTA and CDR2 is FQGNSA. The sequencing input was naive CD4+ T cells sorted from blood. The subset here: CD45RA+ positively selected. The chain is built from TRBV7-2 and TRBJ2-7, with D unresolved. The sequence derives from a man younger than 40 in good health. The CDR3 sequence is CASSQDPSRYEQYF. DNA of the CDR3: TGTGCCAGCAGCCAAGACCCAAGTCGATACGAGCAGTACTTC.